This TCR beta chain was observed in a study of blood T cell repertoires in COVID-19. Across the whole study: Acute-phase and convalescent COVID-19 samples originated in the United States, Italy and Spain. PBMCs, B-cell-depleted T cells, or T cells were the source of the cDNA or gDNA that made up the material.

The CDR3 contains 13 residues. The ends were cut back, 3 bases at V and 6 bases at J, with 11 bases in the middle. Germline V gene data show CDR1 as SEHNR and CDR2 as FQNEAQ (reference sequence). Authors' analysis steps: Nucleated cell number was recorded as an estimate derived from reference gene primer amplification. Here immunoSEQ multiplex PCR was the method, and the copy in TCRdb shows in-frame clones only, minus some. D and trimming come from the DNA, and the V and J calls and clone size come from that table. The table includes about 220,000 clones, approximately 83% detected once. Input material: peripheral blood. This sequence originates from a woman in her twenties or thirties who had recovered from COVID-19. The chain uses TRBV7-9 and TRBJ1-2; D is ambiguous. The CDR3 nucleotides read TGTGCCAGCAGCTTGGAGGGTTCCGATGGCTACACCTTC. This encodes CASSLEGSDGYTF.